The 12 T cell receptor beta chains listed next were all sequenced from one sample in a study of lymphopenia after photon versus proton radiotherapy. TCRdb's copy holds only in-frame clones and misses some; the assay was immunoSEQ multiplex PCR. Here the sample spans around 70,000 clones, roughly 90% being singletons. Sequencing used peripheral blood, obtained from a patient treated with photon-based radiotherapy. The receptors were sampled from a woman aged 70-85 years with pancreatic cancer.

V is TRBV14 and J is TRBJ1-1; no clear D. In germline, CDR1 is SGHDN, CDR2 FVKESK. Trimming took off 0 bases at V and 14 bases at J, with 13 bases between the two ends. The CDR3 covers 12 residues. For the CDR3, the DNA is TGTGCCAGCAGCCAAGATAGGTCTATTGGGTTCTTT. It codes for CASSQDRSIGFF.

This clone was counted a single time. The chain has TRBV4-2 and TRBJ2-7; the D gene is possibly TRBD2 (5 bases). Per the germline V gene, CDR1 is LGHNA and CDR2 is YNFKEQ. CDR3 length: 14 amino acids. Trimming stripped 4 bases from V and 3 bases from J, with 13 bases between. CDR3 sequence: CASSPSLDYYEQYF. CDR3 DNA: TGTGCCAGCAGCCCGAGCCTAGACTACTACGAGCAGTACTTC.

The rearrangement joins TRBV13 to TRBJ2-1, with TRBD1 matching 7 bases. The CDR3 is 17 amino acids. Germline CDR1 is PRHDT and CDR2 is FYEKMQ (reference sequence). Trimming cost V 5 bases and J 7 bases; bases outside gene matches: 17. CDR3 region: CASSLYSYRTGVNEQFF. CDR3 nucleotide sequence: TGTGCCAGCAGCCTCTATAGTTATAGAACAGGGGTGAATGAGCAGTTCTTC.

The CDR3: CASSRDRGNTEAFF. Here the CDR3 DNA reads TGTGCCAGCAGCCGGGACAGGGGGAACACTGAAGCTTTCTTT. The chain couples TRBV5-6 to TRBJ1-1; 10 positions match TRBD1. The CDR3 has 14 amino acids. Trimming took 4 bases from V and 1 from J; bases not matched to a gene: 1. The V gene's germline CDR1 is SGHDT and CDR2 YYEEEE.

V and J are TRBV13 and TRBJ2-1, with D possibly being TRBD1 (7 bases). Germline V gene lookup returns CDR1 PRHDT and CDR2 FYEKMQ (reference sequence). V lost 5 bases, J lost 2 bases, and 28 bases lay in between. The CDR3 has 20 residues. CDR3: CASSPQVGGWAGPPYNEQFF. DNA for the CDR3: TGTGCCAGCAGCCCTCAGGTAGGGGGCTGGGCGGGACCTCCCTACAATGAGCAGTTCTTC.

The chain employs TRBV5-1 and TRBJ1-1; 7 bases map to TRBD1. The CDR3 runs 13 residues. V was pared by 7 bases and J by 0 bases, with 3 bases of the junction left unmatched. Germline assignment: CDR1 SGHRS and CDR2 YFSETQ. CDR3 DNA sequence: TGCGCCAGCCGGGACAGCATGAACACTGAAGCTTTCTTT. Amino acid sequence: CASRDSMNTEAFF.

V is TRBV18 and J is TRBJ2-2; 7 bases align to TRBD1. CDR1 is KGHSH, CDR2 LQKENI, per germline. V dropped 4 bases and J dropped 1; count of bases not matched to a gene: 6. The length of the CDR3 is 16 residues. The CDR3 region is CASSRDRDGNTGELFF. In nucleotides, the CDR3 is TGTGCCAGCTCACGCGACAGGGACGGGAACACCGGGGAGCTGTTTTTT.

The rearrangement joins TRBV19 to TRBJ1-5, with 7 bases matching TRBD1. Germline V lookup: CDR1 LNHDA, CDR2 SQIVND (reference sequence). This CDR3 is 16 amino acids long. The ends lost 5 bases at V and 1 base at J; junction bases unmatched: 8. CDR3 nucleotides: TGTGCCAGTAGTCTCAGGGGGACTGGAAGCAATCAGCCCCAGCATTTT. This encodes CASSLRGTGSNQPQHF.

V gene TRBV4-1 combines with J gene TRBJ1-1; weak D call: TRBD1 (5 bases). Per the germline V gene, CDR1 is MGHRA and CDR2 is YSYEKL. With 0 bases removed from V and 1 base from J, the gap between germline ends came to 12 bases. This CDR3 has 16 amino acids. The CDR3 is CASSQDLGRENTEAFF. CDR3 sequence (DNA): TGCGCCAGCAGCCAAGATCTGGGCAGGGAGAACACTGAAGCTTTCTTT.

The chain couples TRBV9 to TRBJ1-2, with 8 positions matching TRBD1. The ends lost 0 bases at V and 2 bases at J; junction bases unmatched: 0. Germline assignment: CDR1 SGDLS and CDR2 YYNGEE. The CDR3 covers 14 residues. The CDR3 region has the DNA TGTGCCAGCAGCGTAGGGACAGGGAACTATGGCTACACCTTC. Translating it yields CASSVGTGNYGYTF.

The V and J genes are TRBV5-4 and TRBJ2-7, with 8 nucleotides matching TRBD1. The trim removed 2 bases at V and 6 bases at J, leaving 1 base unmatched. The length of the CDR3 is 12 residues. Germline CDR1 SGHNT, CDR2 YYREEE (reference sequence). The CDR3 loop is CASSFRGPEQYF. The CDR3 DNA sequence: TGTGCCAGCAGCTTCAGGGGGCCCGAGCAGTACTTC.

This chain uses TRBV7-6 with TRBJ2-5, with 12 bases aligning to TRBD2. CDR3 length: 16 residues. The germline V gene has CDR1 SGHVS and CDR2 FNYEAQ. Trimming took 1 base from V and 5 from J; bases not matched to a gene: 5. The CDR3 here is CASSLEGTSGWETQYF. As DNA, the CDR3 is TGTGCCAGCAGCTTAGAGGGGACTAGCGGGTGGGAGACCCAGTACTTC. Using reference TRBV7-6 and TRBJ2-5 for the parts outside the CDR3, the full variable domain is GAGVSQSPRYKVTKRGQDVALRCDPISGHVSLYWYRQALGQGPEFLTYFNYEAQQDKSGLPNDRFSAERPEGSISTLTIQRTEQRDSAMYRCASSLEGTSGWETQYFGPGTRLLVL.